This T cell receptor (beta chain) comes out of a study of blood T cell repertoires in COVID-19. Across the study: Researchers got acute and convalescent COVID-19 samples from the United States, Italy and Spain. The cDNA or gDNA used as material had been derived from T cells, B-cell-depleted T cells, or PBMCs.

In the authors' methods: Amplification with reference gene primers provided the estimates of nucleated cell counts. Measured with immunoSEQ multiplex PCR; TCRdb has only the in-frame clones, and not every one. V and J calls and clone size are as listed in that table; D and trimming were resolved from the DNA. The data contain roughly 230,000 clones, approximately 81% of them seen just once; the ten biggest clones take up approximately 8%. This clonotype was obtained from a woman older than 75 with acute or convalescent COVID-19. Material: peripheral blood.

CDR3 loop: CASSRPRGGNQPQHF. The CDR3 DNA is TGTGCCAGTAGCAGACCCAGGGGTGGCAATCAGCCCCAGCATTTT. The V and J genes are TRBV19 and TRBJ1-5; a weak D match, TRBD1 (6 bases). The V gene lost 6 bases and the J gene lost 2 bases, with 14 bases spanning the gap. The CDR3 is 15 residues long. The germline gives CDR1 LNHDA, CDR2 SQIVND (reference sequence).